The 28 T cell receptor beta chains below come from one sample, sequenced in a study of blood T cell repertoires in COVID-19. Clones were read by immunoSEQ multiplex PCR, and TCRdb kept only the in-frame ones, dropping some. The profile shows roughly 69,000 clones, approximately 81% of them singletons. Sequencing was done on a sample of PBMCs or T cells enriched from blood (not recorded which). All receptors come from a woman between 35 and 50 years old with acute COVID-19.

The chain's CDR3 is CASSYSRTGFTGELFF. The CDR3 DNA follows: TGTGCCAGCAGTTACTCCCGGACAGGGTTCACCGGGGAGCTGTTTTTT. The chain couples TRBV6-5 to TRBJ2-2, with 8 bases that match TRBD1. The V and J ends lost 0 bases and 4 bases, in that order; junction bases with no gene match: 4. From germline, CDR1 is MNHEY and CDR2 SVGAGI. This CDR3 is built from 16 residues.

Notes on this clone: No conserved phenylalanine or tryptophan is present at the end of the CDR3, so a read error is the likely explanation. The DNA is omitted, as the CDR3 cannot be located on it reliably, and the CDR3 follows TCRdb's listing. The V and J genes are TRBV20-1 and TRBJ2-7; the table's D call TRBD2 went unverified against the DNA. Counting both end residues, the CDR3 totals 8 amino acids. Germline loops: CDR1 DFQATT, CDR2 SNEGSKA (reference sequence). The CDR3 region is CSAFCGRA.

V usage is TRBV28 and J usage is TRBJ2-2, with a weak D call TRBD1 (7 bases). V shed 4 bases and J shed 4 bases, with 16 bases lying between them. This CDR3 contains 16 residues. Per germline, CDR1 MDHEN and CDR2 SYDVKM. CDR3 nucleotides: TGTGCCAGCAGTTATCCCCGACAGGGAGGCACCGGGGAGCTGTTTTTT. Amino acid sequence: CASSYPRQGGTGELFF. The full variable domain, with the rest looked up from reference TRBV28 and TRBJ2-2, is DVKVTQSSRYLVKRTGEKVFLECVQDMDHENMFWYRQDPGLGLRLIYFSYDVKMKEKGDIPEGYSVSREKKERFSLILESASTNQTSMYLCASSYPRQGGTGELFFGEGSRLTVL.

The chain has TRBV18 and TRBJ1-1; D ambiguous. The CDR3 has 13 residues. The germline V and J ends were trimmed by 2 bases and 1 base, with 5 bases remaining between them. Germline loops: CDR1 KGHSH, CDR2 LQKENI. The DNA of the CDR3 is TGTGCCAGCTCACCAGGGCGGAACACTGAAGCTTTCTTT. Residues: CASSPGRNTEAFF.

This clone was observed at least ten times. This rearrangement joins TRBV7-2 to TRBJ2-1, with TRBD2 as a possible D gene (6 bases). This CDR3 comprises 15 residues. The V gene's germline CDR1 is SGHTA and CDR2 FQGNSA. V lost 6 bases and J 3 bases, leaving 15 bases between the germline ends. CDR3 in amino acids: CASRLPGLLYNEQFF. The CDR3 DNA is TGTGCCAGCAGGCTCCCGGGACTCCTCTACAATGAGCAGTTCTTC.

The rearrangement joins TRBV28 to TRBJ1-5; D is possibly TRBD1 (6 bases). Deletions cut 6 bases from V and 3 bases from J, with 12 bases between. This CDR3 region has 14 residues. Per germline, CDR1 MDHEN and CDR2 SYDVKM. The CDR3 bases are TGTGCCAGCAGAGATCAGGGGAACAATCAGCCCCAGCATTTT. Amino acid sequence: CASRDQGNNQPQHF. The complete variable domain, with remaining parts taken from reference TRBV28 and TRBJ1-5, reads DVKVTQSSRYLVKRTGEKVFLECVQDMDHENMFWYRQDPGLGLRLIYFSYDVKMKEKGDIPEGYSVSREKKERFSLILESASTNQTSMYLCASRDQGNNQPQHFGDGTRLSIL.

CDR3 sequence reads: CSAGGNTEAFF. DNA for the CDR3: TGCAGTGCGGGGGGGAACACTGAAGCTTTCTTT. V usage is TRBV20-1 and J usage is TRBJ1-1; the D gene is possibly TRBD1 (5 bases). The germline V gene has CDR1 DFQATT and CDR2 SNEGSKA (reference sequence). The CDR3 runs to 11 residues. The V gene lost 6 bases and the J gene lost 1 base, with 6 bases spanning the gap.

The chain carries TRBV9 and TRBJ1-4; the D gene is possibly TRBD1 (6 bases). Germline V gene data show CDR1 as SGDLS and CDR2 as YYNGEE. CDR3 length equals 15 residues. V lost 3 bases to trimming and J lost 3 bases, with 12 bases between them. The CDR3 sequence: CASSERQAANEKLFF. The CDR3, as DNA: TGTGCCAGCAGCGAGCGACAGGCGGCTAATGAAAAACTGTTTTTT.

This clone is a singleton in its sample. V gene TRBV5-6 combines with J gene TRBJ2-7; the match to TRBD1 covers 7 bases. The germline V gene has CDR1 SGHDT and CDR2 YYEEEE. The V and J ends lost 5 bases and 3 bases, in that order; junction bases with no gene match: 8. The CDR3 has 14 residues. CDR3 in amino acids: CASRRRGQSYEQYV. The CDR3 bases are TGTGCCAGCAGGCGTCGGGGACAGAGCTACGAGCAGTACGTC.

The rearrangement joins TRBV5-1 to TRBJ1-4; D is uncertain. Trimming removed 4 bases at V and 8 bases at J, with 18 bases between. Germline assignment: CDR1 SGHRS and CDR2 YFSETQ. CDR3 length: 15 residues. For the CDR3, the DNA is TGCGCCAGCAGCGATTCGGCAGCCGTCGGGGAAAAACTGTTTTTT. Amino acid sequence: CASSDSAAVGEKLFF.

The chain joins TRBV14 to TRBJ1-6; no reliable D call. CDR1 is SGHDN and CDR2 is FVKESK in the germline V gene. The CDR3 is 14 residues long. V lost 5 bases, J lost 6 bases, and 11 bases lay in between. CDR3 loop: CASSNDMPNSPLHF. CDR3 in DNA: TGTGCCAGCAGCAATGACATGCCTAATTCACCCCTCCACTTT.

The chain has TRBV3-1 (or the pseudogene TRBV3-2) and TRBJ2-5; TRBD1 matches 9 bases. From germline, CDR1 is LGHDT and CDR2 YNNKEL (reference sequence). Trimming took 5 bases from V and 5 from J; bases not matched to a gene: 6. CDR3 length: 14 residues. Here the CDR3 DNA reads TGTGCCAGCAGCGTTACAGGGGGCGGGGAGACCCAGTACTTC. Protein sequence: CASSVTGGGETQYF.

V usage is TRBV10-2 and J usage is TRBJ2-4, with 11 nucleotides matching TRBD2. The CDR3 is 16 amino acids. The germline gives CDR1 WSHSY, CDR2 SAAADI. The V and J ends lost 10 bases and 7 bases, in that order; junction bases with no gene match: 15. CDR3 loop: CATSDSPSGRTNIQYF. The CDR3 coding sequence is TGCGCCACCTCTGATTCCCCTAGCGGGAGGACGAACATTCAGTACTTC.

V and J are TRBV13 and TRBJ2-2; D unresolved. Germline V CDR1 and CDR2: PRHDT, FYEKMQ (reference sequence). The germline V and J ends were trimmed by 5 bases and 0 bases, with 13 bases remaining between them. CDR3 length equals 16 residues. In DNA form, the CDR3 reads TGTGCCAGCAGCCACTCGGGTCTGTCGAACACCGGGGAGCTGTTTTTT. This codes for CASSHSGLSNTGELFF.

This chain connects TRBV7-2 to TRBJ2-7, with D tentatively TRBD2 (5 bases). The germline V and J ends were trimmed by 5 bases and 2 bases, with 13 bases remaining between them. This CDR3 has 14 amino acids. Germline V gene lookup returns CDR1 SGHTA and CDR2 FQGNSA. The CDR3 coding sequence is TGTGCCAGCAGCGTAGGAGGATTCCCCTACGAGCAGTACGTC. Protein product: CASSVGGFPYEQYV.

The table lists this clone with a few counts. This sequence joins TRBV2 and TRBJ1-2; 7 bases line up with TRBD1. V lost 6 bases, J lost 4 bases, and 17 bases stayed unmatched. There are 17 residues in the CDR3. Germline V gene data show CDR1 as SNHLY and CDR2 as FYNNEI. CDR3 region: CASSQTVDRVGLYGYTF. CDR3 nucleotides: TGTGCCAGCAGCCAAACTGTCGACAGGGTAGGCCTCTATGGCTACACCTTC.

The V gene is TRBV7-2, the J gene TRBJ1-1, with a tentative D call TRBD1 (5 bases). Germline lookup yields CDR1 SGHTA and CDR2 FQGNSA. Deletions cut 2 bases from V and 0 bases from J, with 10 bases between. The CDR3 loop spans 15 amino acids. The CDR3 DNA follows: TGTGCCAGCAGCTTAAGGCCACAGGTGAACACTGAAGCTTTCTTT. Translating it yields CASSLRPQVNTEAFF.

V usage is TRBV28 and J usage is TRBJ2-5, with D possibly being TRBD2 (7 bases). CDR1 MDHEN and CDR2 SYDVKM come from the germline V gene. The CDR3 loop spans 15 amino acids. The V gene lost 5 bases and the J gene lost 4 bases, with 17 bases spanning the gap. CDR3 bases: TGTGCCAGCAGTGACCCCCGGGGGGCGCGAGAGACCCAGTACTTC. It translates to CASSDPRGARETQYF.

The J gene is TRBJ1-4, the V gene TRBV19, with unresolved D. The germline CDR1 and CDR2 sequences are LNHDA and SQIVND (reference sequence). V lost 5 bases to trimming and J lost 6 bases, with 10 bases between them. The CDR3 spans 13 residues. CDR3 DNA: TGTGCCAGTAGTCTTCGGAGCGATGAAAAACTGTTTTTT. The encoded protein is CASSLRSDEKLFF.

J is TRBJ1-2 and V is TRBV28, with D perhaps matching TRBD1 (5 bases). With 10 bases removed from V and 2 bases from J, the gap between germline ends came to 17 bases. There are 14 residues in the CDR3. CDR1 is MDHEN and CDR2 is SYDVKM in the germline V gene. The CDR3 sequence is CATQRVGQNYGYTF. The CDR3 DNA reads as TGTGCCACCCAAAGGGTGGGGCAAAACTATGGCTACACCTTC.

This chain links TRBV6-2 or TRBV6-3 with TRBJ1-1; a weak D match, TRBD1 (5 bases). V was pared by 5 bases and J by 5 bases, with 18 bases between. The length of the CDR3 is 15 residues. Germline V gene lookup returns CDR1 MNHEY and CDR2 SVGEGT. The chain's CDR3 is CASSLFRGGWTEAFF. The DNA for the CDR3 is TGTGCCAGCAGTCTATTTCGCGGGGGTTGGACTGAAGCTTTCTTT.

The genes are TRBV19 and TRBJ2-3, with D maybe TRBD2 (5 bases). CDR1 is LNHDA, CDR2 SQIVND, per germline (reference sequence). The V end lost 5 bases, the J end lost 4 bases, and 16 bases lay between the germline ends. The CDR3 sequence is 15 residues long. The CDR3 region has the DNA TGTGCCAGTAGTGAAACCGGGATCACGGCAGATACGCAGTATTTT. Its translation: CASSETGITADTQYF.

CDR3 nucleotide sequence: TGTGCCAGCAGTTATTTAGGGACAAACACTGAAGCTTTCTTT. This codes for CASSYLGTNTEAFF. J is TRBJ1-1 and V is TRBV6-2 or TRBV6-3, with D perhaps matching TRBD1 (6 bases). CDR1 is MNHEY and CDR2 is SVGEGT in the germline V gene. This CDR3 is built from 14 residues. Trimming pared 3 bases from V and 2 bases from J, leaving 10 bases between.

The genes are TRBV27 and TRBJ2-1; D gene ambiguous. Germline V gives CDR1 MNHEY, CDR2 SMNVEV (reference sequence). Trimming removed 5 bases at V and 2 bases at J, with 10 bases between. The CDR3 sequence is 14 residues long. The CDR3 nucleotides read TGTGCCAGCAGTGCCGGGTGGACCTACAATGAGCAGTTCTTC. Encoded protein: CASSAGWTYNEQFF.

This rearrangement joins TRBV5-1 to TRBJ2-3; the match to TRBD2 covers 10 bases. V shed 0 bases and J 5 bases; nucleotides not matched to a gene: 6. CDR1 and CDR2 (germline): SGHRS, YFSETQ. This CDR3 has 16 residues. CDR3 residues: CASSLDLAGDVDTQYF. In DNA, the CDR3 is TGCGCCAGCAGCTTGGACCTAGCGGGAGATGTAGATACGCAGTATTTT.

The chain has TRBV10-1 and TRBJ2-1; 7 bases are shared with TRBD2. CDR1 is WNHNN, CDR2 SYGVQD, per germline (reference sequence). The CDR3 is made up of 15 amino acids. V shed 4 bases and J 5 bases; nucleotides not matched to a gene: 8. CDR3 in amino acids: CASSGRDGRNNEQFF. The CDR3 DNA sequence: TGCGCCAGCAGTGGACGCGACGGGAGGAACAATGAGCAGTTCTTC.

This rearrangement joins TRBV6-4 to TRBJ1-3; D gene uncertain. Germline CDR1 is MRHNA and CDR2 is SNTAGT. The CDR3 is made up of 22 amino acids. V was pared by 2 bases and J by 4 bases, with 33 bases between. The CDR3 DNA follows: TGTGCCAGCAGTGACCCCTACTCATGTACCGGGTCCCTTTTTTTAGTGGGAAACACCATATATTTT. It yields the protein CASSDPYSCTGSLFLVGNTIYF.

The rearrangement uses TRBV6-5 and TRBJ2-1; 8 bases match TRBD1. The CDR3 is 14 amino acids. Germline V gives CDR1 MNHEY, CDR2 SVGAGI. V shed 4 bases, J shed 5 bases, and the junction held 4 bases outside the gene matches. The CDR3 spells CASSSGQENNEQFF. The CDR3, as DNA: TGTGCCAGCAGTTCGGGACAGGAGAACAATGAGCAGTTCTTC.